This TCR beta chain was sequenced in a study of T cell clusters in autoimmune cytopenias. On the study more broadly: The median distinct TRB clonotype count was fewer than 3,000 per sample, from a median around 49,000 reads. Whole-study findings and limits: The T cell clusters came from computational analysis alone and lack functional validation.

CDR3 length: 15 residues. CDR1 is SGHTA, CDR2 FQGTGA, per germline. Roughly 40,000 genome equivalents of blood DNA were amplified for TRB. TRB rearrangements were amplified by touch-down multiplex PCR with mixed TRB-A/B primers. TCRdb reprocessed the multiplex PCR reads, with one entry per CDR3 protein and no DNA. The repertoire table contains more than 2,500 distinct CDR3 sequences. About this clonotype: What it recognizes is unknown.

The sequence derives from a human donor with an autoimmune cytopenia or autoimmune hepatitis (not recorded which). What was sequenced was peripheral blood. This chain links TRBV7-3 with TRBJ2-1; TCRdb lists TRBD1, though no DNA is available to test this call. CDR3 protein: CASSFGTGVYNEQFF.